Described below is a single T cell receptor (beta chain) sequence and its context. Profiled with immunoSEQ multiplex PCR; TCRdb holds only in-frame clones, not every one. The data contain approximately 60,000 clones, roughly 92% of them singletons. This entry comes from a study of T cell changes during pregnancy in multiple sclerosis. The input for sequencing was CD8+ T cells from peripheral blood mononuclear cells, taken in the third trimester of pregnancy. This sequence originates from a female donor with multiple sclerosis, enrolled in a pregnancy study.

The CDR3 DNA reads TGTGCCAGCAGTCCTAGCGGGAGTGGAGCCTACGAGCAGTACTTC. Amino acid sequence: CASSPSGSGAYEQYF. The chain combines TRBV2 with TRBJ2-7; 10 positions match TRBD2. The CDR3 extends over 15 amino acids. Trimming at V came to 5 bases and at J to 2 bases, leaving 6 bases not matched to a gene. Germline values: CDR1 SNHLY, CDR2 FYNNEI. Looking up the rest from reference TRBV2 and TRBJ2-7 gives the full variable domain: EPEVTQTPSHQVTQMGQEVILRCVPISNHLYFYWYRQILGQKVEFLVSFYNNEISEKSEIFDDQFSVERPDGSNFTLKIRSTKLEDSAMYFCASSPSGSGAYEQYFGPGTRLTVT.